The 15 T cell receptor beta chains presented below share a single source sample, sequenced in a study of CD8 T cells in Susac syndrome. cDNA came from about 0.5 to 1 ug RNA primed by random hexamers. TCRdb reprocessed the immunoSEQ multiplex PCR reads with MiXCR, giving one entry per CDR3 protein. The sample yields 100,000 to 150,000 distinct CDR3 sequences, 80% seen once. The source material was CD8+ T cells from PBMCs. Every receptor here comes from a human donor with multiple sclerosis.

This chain uses TRBV5-4 with TRBJ2-2; D possibly matches TRBD1 or TRBD2 (5 bases each). The CDR3 sequence is 15 residues long. Germline-derived CDR1 and CDR2 are SGHNT and YYREEE (reference sequence). Trimming removed 1 base from V and 6 bases from J, with 13 bases in between. CDR3 loop: CASSLFGARAGELFF. In nucleotides, the CDR3 is TGTGCCAGCAGCTTGTTCGGGGCGCGGGCCGGGGAGCTGTTTTTT.

V is TRBV20-1 and J is TRBJ1-1; D is ambiguous. Per germline, CDR1 DFQATT and CDR2 SNEGSKA (reference sequence). V was trimmed by 3 bases and J by 4 bases, leaving 15 bases between them. The CDR3 length is 14 residues. The CDR3 DNA reads as TGCAGTGCTAGGGTCTCGGGGAAGGGCACTGAAGCTTTCTTT. Its protein product is CSARVSGKGTEAFF.

The chain carries TRBV7-2 and TRBJ2-2; D ambiguous. Trimming stripped 5 bases from V and 6 bases from J, with 10 bases between. There are 13 residues in the CDR3. The germline gives CDR1 SGHTA, CDR2 FQGNSA. CDR3: CASSPAAAGELFF. CDR3 DNA sequence: TGTGCCAGCAGCCCGGCGGCCGCCGGGGAGCTGTTTTTT.

V is TRBV27 and J is TRBJ2-2; D remains unclear. The CDR3 consists of 12 residues. Trimming left V 8 bases short and J 8 bases short, with 12 bases between. Germline assignment: CDR1 MNHEY and CDR2 SMNVEV (reference sequence). CDR3 DNA sequence: TGTGCCAGCTCCTGGAGAGGAGGGGAGCTGTTTTTT. Protein sequence: CASSWRGGELFF.

This clonotype was seen only a few times. J is TRBJ1-2 and V is TRBV6-5, with TRBD1 identical over 8 bases. CDR3 length equals 15 residues. V shed 2 bases, J shed 4 bases, and the junction held 6 bases outside the gene matches. Germline values: CDR1 MNHEY, CDR2 SVGAGI. This CDR3 reads CASSYGQGVSYGYTF. Here the CDR3 DNA reads TGTGCCAGCAGTTACGGACAGGGAGTATCCTATGGCTACACCTTC.

This chain links TRBV4-1 with TRBJ2-1; 7 bases match TRBD1. The V gene end was trimmed by 6 bases and the J gene end by 8 bases; junction bases not matched to a gene: 7. CDR3 length: 13 amino acids. CDR1 and CDR2 (germline): MGHRA, YSYEKL. The CDR3 DNA follows: TGCGCCAGCAGACCAACAGGGGCGGATGAGCAGTTCTTC. It translates to CASRPTGADEQFF.

V usage is TRBV24-1 and J usage is TRBJ2-3; 7 bases map to TRBD2. The CDR3 sequence is 15 residues long. V shed 7 bases, J shed 1 base, and the junction held 7 bases outside the gene matches. Germline CDR1 and CDR2: KGHDR and SFDVKD. CDR3 coding DNA: TGTGCCACCAGCGATCCGAGCGGGGGCACAGATACGCAGTATTTT. Residues: CATSDPSGGTDTQYF.

This clonotype was observed once. The genes are TRBV7-9 and TRBJ1-6; no definite D call. This CDR3 spans 12 amino acids. With 3 bases removed from V and 7 bases from J, the gap between germline ends came to 4 bases. The germline V gene has CDR1 SEHNR and CDR2 FQNEAQ (reference sequence). DNA for the CDR3: TGTGCCAGCAGCTTTTACAATTCACCCCTCCACTTT. Its protein product is CASSFYNSPLHF.

V usage is TRBV19 and J usage is TRBJ1-5, with 7 bases aligning to TRBD1. This CDR3 comprises 15 residues. From germline, CDR1 is LNHDA and CDR2 SQIVND (reference sequence). V lost 1 base and J lost 4; bases outside the gene matches: 4. The CDR3 sequence: CASSIGSGGNQPQHF. CDR3 nucleotide sequence: TGTGCCAGTAGTATAGGCTCAGGGGGTAATCAGCCCCAGCATTTT.

The chain has TRBV7-9 and TRBJ1-2; no reliable D call. Germline V gene data show CDR1 as SEHNR and CDR2 as FQNEAQ (reference sequence). This CDR3 spans 14 amino acids. Trimming shortened V by 1 base and J by 4 bases, and 10 bases separated the two germline ends. The CDR3 spells CASSLGATGYGYTF. CDR3 DNA sequence: TGTGCCAGCAGCTTAGGTGCGACTGGCTATGGCTACACCTTC.

V and J are TRBV30 and TRBJ1-2; no reliable D call. The germline gives CDR1 GTSNPN, CDR2 SVGIG (reference sequence). CDR3 length: 12 residues. V lost 4 bases and J lost 8, with 14 bases in between. The CDR3 reads CAWKARAGGYTF. The CDR3 coding sequence is TGTGCCTGGAAGGCAAGGGCGGGAGGCTACACCTTC.

The chain uses TRBV4-1 and TRBJ2-2; 7 bases are a match to TRBD2. Germline V gives CDR1 MGHRA, CDR2 YSYEKL. The J segment lost 4 bases and the V segment lost 3 bases, leaving 5 bases of the junction unmatched. CDR3 size: 15 residues. The CDR3 bases are TGCGCCAGCAGCCAGCTACTAGCGTTCACCGGGGAGCTGTTTTTT. Protein sequence: CASSQLLAFTGELFF.

The chain combines TRBV5-6 with TRBJ1-1; D uncertain. Germline values: CDR1 SGHDT, CDR2 YYEEEE. The CDR3 length is 12 residues. The V gene lost 6 bases and the J gene lost 7 bases, with 13 bases spanning the gap. The CDR3 spells CASTTLGLEAFF. The DNA for the CDR3 is TGTGCCAGCACCACCCTGGGCCTTGAAGCTTTCTTT.

CDR3 sequence (DNA): TGTGCCAGCAGTGAATCGGGGGAAGGCACTGAAGCTTTCTTT. Its protein product is CASSESGEGTEAFF. The chain uses TRBV6-1 and TRBJ1-1; tentative D call: TRBD1 (5 bases). V was cut by 2 bases and J by 4 bases, with 11 bases left in between. The CDR3 extends over 14 amino acids. The germline CDR1 and CDR2 sequences are MNHNS and SASEGT.

The CDR3 reads CSARTSRRGEAFF. DNA of the CDR3: TGCAGTGCTAGAACAAGCCGCCGGGGAGAAGCTTTCTTT. The chain is built from TRBV20-1 and TRBJ1-1, with D hard to call. Germline V CDR1 and CDR2: DFQATT, SNEGSKA (reference sequence). The CDR3 covers 13 residues. Trimming removed 2 bases at V and 8 bases at J, with 15 bases between.